These T cell receptor beta chains were read from a single sample in a study of T-cell reconstitution after alpha-beta-depleted transplantation in children. TCRdb analysed the PCR reads with MiXCR anew, one entry per CDR3 protein. The profile covers fewer than 750,000 distinct CDR3 sequences, with roughly 24% appearing a single time and 11% to 15% taken by the ten largest. Specimen: PBMCs, mostly from graft donor cells, collected 360 days after TCRalphabeta/CD19-depleted stem cell transplant. Source of these receptors: a boy younger than two who had a stem cell transplant for acute myeloid leukemia, so the T cells may come from the graft donor. Both conserved end residues are part of each CDR3. The D gene is left open where the match is weak. The size field is filled for only some rows; it gives once, few, many or a size class.

clone_size,cdr3_length,d_call,v_call,j_call,cdr3_nt,cdr3_aa
few,14,NA,TRBV20-1,TRBJ2-1,TGCAGTGCTAGCGGGGGGCTCTCCTACAATGAGCAGTTCTTC,CSASGGLSYNEQFF
NA,16,TRBD1,TRBV11-2,TRBJ2-3,TGTGCCAGCAGCTTACGAAAGGACAGGGTGCCAGATACGCAGTATTTT,CASSLRKDRVPDTQYF
few,12,NA,TRBV29-1,TRBJ1-2,TGCAGCGCCATCGGAGTGGAAGGTTACTTCACCTTC,CSAIGVEGYFTF
many,13,NA,TRBV6-1,TRBJ1-2,TGTGCCAGCAGTGGGACGGACCCTTATGGCTACACCTTC,CASSGTDPYGYTF
few,19,NA,TRBV10-2,TRBJ2-3,TGCGCCAGCAGTGACAGTGCAGGCCGGGACGGATCATCACACGATACGCAGTATTTT,CASSDSAGRDGSSHDTQYF
NA,13,NA,TRBV19,TRBJ2-7,TGTGCCAGTAGTCGGTTCGACAGCTACGAGCAGTACTTC,CASSRFDSYEQYF
many,16,TRBD1,TRBV7-9,TRBJ1-1,TGTGCCAGCAGCTCGGGGCCAGGGGGCGCTTGGACTGAAGCTTTCTTT,CASSSGPGGAWTEAFF
NA,13,NA,TRBV10-3,TRBJ1-4,TGTGCCATCAGTGAAGATCCGGGAGGAAAACTGTTTTTT,CAISEDPGGKLFF
NA,12,TRBD1,TRBV5-1,TRBJ2-3,TGCGCCAGCAGCCCAGACAGGGGTTCGCAGTATTTT,CASSPDRGSQYF
many,15,NA,TRBV30,TRBJ2-5,TGTGCCTGGAGTGTGATAAGGGGGGCCGGGGAGACCCAGTACTTC,CAWSVIRGAGETQYF
few,14,NA,TRBV20-1,TRBJ2-5,TGCAGTGCTAGGGCGCGGGGGAGGGGGGAGACCCAGTACTTC,CSARARGRGETQYF
NA,15,NA,TRBV9,TRBJ2-1,TGTGCCAGCAGCGTAGGGGGGGGCGGCTACAATGAGCAGTTCTTC,CASSVGGGGYNEQFF
NA,16,NA,TRBV6-2/TRBV6-3,TRBJ2-2,TGTGCCAGCAGTTATCTTCTGGCTTCGAACACCGGGGAGCTGTTTTTT,CASSYLLASNTGELFF
few,12,NA,TRBV6-1,TRBJ1-2,TGTGCCAGCAGTGAAGGCACTTTTGGCTACACCTTC,CASSEGTFGYTF